The sequence of this TCR beta chain was determined in a study of beta chain features in type 1 diabetes. Study summary: Sorted cells examined across all samples numbered 85 million to 130 million.

This clone occurred a few times. The antigen remains undetermined. Reverse transcription of all isolated RNA meant that expressed TCRB transcripts were sequenced. Assay used: immunoSEQ multiplex PCR; TCRdb lists only in-frame clones, some missing. The repertoire holds 860,000 or so clones, with 15% to 20% as singletons. Whole-study findings and limits: At VDJ recombination sites, type 1 diabetes patients had fewer insertions and more deleted nucleotides. Relative to healthy donors, patients appeared to have naive, central memory and Treg TCRB repertoires that were more similar. The analysis here could not establish whether HLA type shapes TCRB rearrangement.

The origin of this receptor is a woman between 18 and 30 years old in good health. Sequencing was done on a sample of naive CD4+ T cells from blood.

For the CDR3, the DNA is TGCGCCAGCAGCCAAGGTTTTCCTTCCGTGAACACTGAAGCTTTCTTT. Translating gives CASSQGFPSVNTEAFF. V and J are TRBV4-1 and TRBJ1-1; D gene uncertain. Looked up from germline, CDR1 is MGHRA and CDR2 is YSYEKL. V gave up 1 base and J gave up 0 bases, with 12 bases separating them. The CDR3 has 16 amino acids.